This T cell receptor (beta chain) is drawn from a study of regulatory T cells in long-lasting Graves disease. Turning to the study itself: Persistent Graves' disease required over 5 years of antithyroid drugs and positive TSH receptor antibodies. Study-level findings and limits: Persistent disease showed a preference for TRBV28, TRBJ1-2 and TRBJ2-5.

Investigators prepared the TCR beta libraries by applying iRepertoire HTBI primers and Arm-PCR of CDR3 regions. TCRdb ran MiXCR on the multiplex PCR reads and lists one entry per CDR3 protein. Among about 660,000 distinct CDR3 sequences listed, around 30% were seen once. V shed 5 bases, J shed 6 bases, and the junction held 8 bases outside the gene matches. The CDR3 contains 16 residues. The germline V gene encodes CDR1 SGDLS and CDR2 YYNGEE. The time point was: persistent/refractory GD, antithyroid drugs over 5 years with positive TRAb. Preparation of the TCR library used RNA extracted from PBMCs. As regards this clonotype: Its antigen remains unidentified.

The chain links TRBV9 to TRBJ2-2, with 12 bases lining up with TRBD1. This material consisted of peripheral blood mononuclear cells (PBMCs), taken when the disease was refractory, from a patient treated with antithyroid drugs. The sequence was collected from a female donor with Graves disease. CDR3 in DNA: TGTGCCAGCAGACCAAACCGGGACAGGGGGCCCGGGGAGCTGTTTTTT. Translated: CASRPNRDRGPGELFF. Based on the CDR3 plus reference TRBV9 and TRBJ2-2, the full variable domain is DSGVTQTPKHLITATGQRVTLRCSPRSGDLSVYWYQQSLDQGLQFLIQYYNGEERAKGNILERFSAQQFPDLHSELNLSSLELGDSALYFCASRPNRDRGPGELFFGEGSRLTVL.